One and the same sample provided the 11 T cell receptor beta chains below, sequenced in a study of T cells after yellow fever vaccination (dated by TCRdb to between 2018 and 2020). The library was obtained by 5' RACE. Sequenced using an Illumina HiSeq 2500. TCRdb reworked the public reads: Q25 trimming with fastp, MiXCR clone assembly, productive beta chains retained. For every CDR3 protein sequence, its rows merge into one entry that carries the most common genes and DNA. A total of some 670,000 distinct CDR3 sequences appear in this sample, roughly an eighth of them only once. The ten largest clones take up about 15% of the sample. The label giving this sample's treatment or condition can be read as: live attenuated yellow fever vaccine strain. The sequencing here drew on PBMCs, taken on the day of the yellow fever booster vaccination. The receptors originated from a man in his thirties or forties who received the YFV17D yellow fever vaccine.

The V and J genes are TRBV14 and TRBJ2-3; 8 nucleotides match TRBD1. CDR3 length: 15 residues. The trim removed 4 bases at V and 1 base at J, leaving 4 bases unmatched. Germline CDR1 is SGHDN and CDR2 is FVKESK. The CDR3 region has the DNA TGTGCCAGCAGCCGACAGGGGATAGGCACAGATACGCAGTATTTT. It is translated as CASSRQGIGTDTQYF.

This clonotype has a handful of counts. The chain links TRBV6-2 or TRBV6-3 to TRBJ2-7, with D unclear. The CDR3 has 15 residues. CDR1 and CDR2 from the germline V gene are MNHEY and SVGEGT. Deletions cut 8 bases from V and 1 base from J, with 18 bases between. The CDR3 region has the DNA TGTGCCAGCCGAGACCCTAGTCATGGATCCTACGAGCAGTACTTC. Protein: CASRDPSHGSYEQYF.

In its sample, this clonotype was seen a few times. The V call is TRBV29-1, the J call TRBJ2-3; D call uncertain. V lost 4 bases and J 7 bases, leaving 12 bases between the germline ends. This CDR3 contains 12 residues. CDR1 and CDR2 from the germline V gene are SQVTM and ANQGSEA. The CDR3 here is CSVGPKENTQYF. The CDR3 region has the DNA TGCAGCGTTGGGCCAAAAGAAAATACGCAGTATTTT.

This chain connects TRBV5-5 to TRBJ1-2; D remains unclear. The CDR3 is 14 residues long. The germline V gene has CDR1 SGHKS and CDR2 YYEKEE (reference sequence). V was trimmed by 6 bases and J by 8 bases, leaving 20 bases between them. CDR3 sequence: CASTPLVEASGYTF. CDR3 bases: TGTGCCAGCACCCCGCTTGTGGAAGCTTCGGGCTACACCTTC.

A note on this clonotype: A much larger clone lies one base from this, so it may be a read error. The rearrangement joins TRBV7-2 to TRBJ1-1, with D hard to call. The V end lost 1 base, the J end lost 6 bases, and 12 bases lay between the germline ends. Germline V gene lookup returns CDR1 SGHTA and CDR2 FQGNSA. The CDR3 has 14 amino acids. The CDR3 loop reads CASSLGWRGAEAFF. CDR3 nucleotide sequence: TGTGCCAGCAGCTTAGGGTGGCGCGGCGCTGAAGCTTTCTTT.

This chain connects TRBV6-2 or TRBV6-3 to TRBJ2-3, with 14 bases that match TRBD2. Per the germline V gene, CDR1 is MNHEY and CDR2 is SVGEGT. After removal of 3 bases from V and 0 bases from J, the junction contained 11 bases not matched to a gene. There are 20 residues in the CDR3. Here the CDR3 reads CASSYGTSGRPATSTDTQYF. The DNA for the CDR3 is TGTGCCAGCAGTTATGGGACTAGCGGGAGACCCGCAACTAGCACAGATACGCAGTATTTT.

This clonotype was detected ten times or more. For the CDR3, the DNA is TGTGCCAGCAGCTTAGATTCGGGCTACCACAATGAGCAGTTCTTC. Its protein is CASSLDSGYHNEQFF. The chain employs TRBV11-3 and TRBJ2-1; D is unclear. V was cut by 0 bases and J by 5 bases, with 11 bases left in between. Germline V gene sequence: CDR1 SGHNT, CDR2 YENEEA. The CDR3 has 15 amino acids.

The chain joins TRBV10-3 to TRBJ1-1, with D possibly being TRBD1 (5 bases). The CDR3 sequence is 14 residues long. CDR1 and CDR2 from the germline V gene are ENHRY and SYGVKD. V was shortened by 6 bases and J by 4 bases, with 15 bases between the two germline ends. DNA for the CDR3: TGTGCCATCAGCCCCGGGGGAATAAGCACTGAAGCTTTCTTT. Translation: CAISPGGISTEAFF.

The CDR3 DNA reads TGTGCCAGCAGCCCGGGACAGTCCGAGCAGTACTTC. Protein sequence: CASSPGQSEQYF. The chain links TRBV13 to TRBJ2-7; 7 positions agree with TRBD1. The germline V gene has CDR1 PRHDT and CDR2 FYEKMQ (reference sequence). This CDR3 is 12 amino acids long. Trimming removed 5 bases from V and 6 bases from J; junction bases left unmatched: 4. The full variable domain, its missing parts supplied by reference TRBV13 and TRBJ2-7, is AAGVIQSPRHLIKEKRETATLKCYPIPRHDTVYWYQQGPGQDPQFLISFYEKMQSDKGSIPDRFSAQQFSDYHSELNMSSLELGDSALYFCASSPGQSEQYFGPGTRLTVT.

In DNA, the CDR3 is TGTGCCAGCAGCTCAAAAAGGGGGGCAAATCAGCCCCAGCATTTT. It is translated as CASSSKRGANQPQHF. The chain links TRBV28 to TRBJ1-5; tentatively, D is TRBD1 (6 bases). The CDR3 loop spans 15 amino acids. The germline V gene has CDR1 MDHEN and CDR2 SYDVKM. Trimming took 6 bases from V and 4 from J, leaving 16 bases between them.

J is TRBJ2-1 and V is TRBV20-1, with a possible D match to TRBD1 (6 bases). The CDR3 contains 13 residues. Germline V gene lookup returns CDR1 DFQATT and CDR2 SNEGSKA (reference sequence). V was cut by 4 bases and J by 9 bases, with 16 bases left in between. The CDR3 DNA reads TGCAGTGCTAAGGACAGTCCTCGCCGTGAGCAGTTCTTC. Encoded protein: CSAKDSPRREQFF.